What follows are 28 T cell receptor beta chains derived from one specimen sequenced in a study of graft-versus-host responses after intestinal transplantation. Assay used: immunoSEQ multiplex PCR; TCRdb lists only in-frame clones, some missing. The profile shows tens of thousands of clones, around 90% of them singletons. Their target antigens are unknown. The sequences come from unstimulated CD4+ T cells sorted from spleen or lymph node cells, collected before intestinal transplant. Receptors were obtained from a human donor who received an intestinal transplant.

The chain recombines TRBV5-1 with TRBJ1-2; the D is unclear. This CDR3 comprises 14 residues. V lost 0 bases and J 1 base, leaving 7 bases between the germline ends. Germline loops: CDR1 SGHRS, CDR2 YFSETQ. CDR3 loop: CASSLGLINYGYTF. The CDR3 region has the DNA TGCGCCAGCAGCTTGGGACTGATTAACTATGGCTACACCTTC.

The chain combines TRBV10-3 with TRBJ1-2, with a weak D call TRBD1 (5 bases). Germline V CDR1 and CDR2: ENHRY, SYGVKD. CDR3 length equals 14 residues. V was clipped by 2 bases and J by 5 bases, with 12 bases between them. CDR3 nucleotide sequence: TGTGCCATCAGTGAGGCCGACAGTACTTATGGCTACACCTTC. This sequence encodes CAISEADSTYGYTF.

This chain joins TRBV6-5 and TRBJ2-1; TRBD2 matches 7 bases. CDR3 size: 16 residues. Germline CDR1 reads MNHEY; CDR2 reads SVGAGI. V lost 0 bases, J lost 5 bases, and 7 bases stayed unmatched. CDR3 region: CASSYSPWGGNNEQFF. CDR3 nucleotides: TGTGCCAGCAGTTACTCGCCCTGGGGGGGGAACAATGAGCAGTTCTTC.

The chain joins TRBV10-1 to TRBJ1-4; 10 bases map to TRBD1. Germline V gives CDR1 WNHNN, CDR2 SYGVQD (reference sequence). This CDR3 contains 13 residues. J gave up 10 bases and V 4 bases, and 3 bases lay outside the gene matches. CDR3 sequence reads: CASSVGQGGKLFF. In nucleotides, the CDR3 is TGCGCCAGCAGTGTAGGACAGGGGGGAAAACTGTTTTTT.

The J gene is TRBJ2-1, the V gene TRBV10-1; maybe TRBD2 (5 bases). Trimming removed 4 bases at V and 0 bases at J, with 10 bases between. The CDR3 totals 15 residues. CDR1 is WNHNN and CDR2 is SYGVQD in the germline V gene (reference sequence). The CDR3 sequence is CASSAVGSSYNEQFF. In DNA, the CDR3 is TGCGCCAGCAGTGCGGTGGGGAGCTCCTACAATGAGCAGTTCTTC.

The V and J genes are TRBV7-8 and TRBJ2-7; D is possibly TRBD1 (7 bases). V lost 5 bases and J 7 bases, leaving 18 bases between the germline ends. Looked up from germline, CDR1 is SGHVS and CDR2 is FQNEAQ. The CDR3 loop spans 14 amino acids. CDR3 DNA: TGTGCCAGCAGCCCCAGGGGGGACCCTGGGGAGCAGTACTTC. It codes for CASSPRGDPGEQYF.

About this clone: Other DNA sequences in the same sample also yield this CDR3. The gene calls are TRBV6-5 and TRBJ2-7; TRBD1 matches 7 bases. This CDR3 comprises 12 residues. J was trimmed by 4 bases and V by 5 bases; bases with no gene match: 2. CDR1 is MNHEY and CDR2 is SVGAGI in the germline V gene. In DNA form, the CDR3 reads TGTGCCAGCAGTCCCAGGGGGTACGAGCAGTACTTC. Protein product: CASSPRGYEQYF.

This clone was seen only once. Other DNA sequences in this sample translate to the same CDR3. The genes are TRBV5-1 and TRBJ2-7; a possible D gene is TRBD1 (6 bases). The CDR3 covers 13 residues. The V end lost 0 bases, the J end lost 3 bases, and 7 bases lay between the germline ends. Germline CDR1 is SGHRS and CDR2 is YFSETQ. CDR3 residues: CASSLVQGYEQYF. For the CDR3, the DNA is TGCGCCAGCAGCTTGGTACAGGGCTACGAGCAGTACTTC.

The chain recombines TRBV5-8 with TRBJ1-2, with 11 bases aligning to TRBD1. Germline CDR1 and CDR2: SGHTS and YDEGEE. The CDR3 contains 16 residues. The V gene end was trimmed by 9 bases and the J gene end by 0 bases; junction bases not matched to a gene: 10. The CDR3 DNA sequence: TGTGCCACCCCAGGACAGGGGGCCCCGACTAACTATGGCTACACCTTC. It encodes CATPGQGAPTNYGYTF.

This chain connects TRBV9 to TRBJ1-2; 8 bases are shared with TRBD1. CDR1 and CDR2 (germline): SGDLS, YYNGEE. The trim removed 3 bases at V and 7 bases at J, leaving 5 bases unmatched. This CDR3 region has 13 residues. The CDR3 region is CASSGRTGLGYTF. For the CDR3, the DNA is TGTGCCAGCAGCGGACGGACAGGGCTTGGCTACACCTTC.

This clone appeared a few times. The chain links TRBV5-6 to TRBJ2-6, with D possibly TRBD2 on 5 matching bases. The germline V gene encodes CDR1 SGHDT and CDR2 YYEEEE. The CDR3 covers 15 residues. Trimming stripped 4 bases from V and 1 base from J, with 9 bases between. In DNA form, the CDR3 reads TGTGCCAGCAGCCTGATAGCGTCTGGGGCCAACGTCCTGACTTTC. The encoded protein is CASSLIASGANVLTF.

V and J are TRBV4-1 and TRBJ2-5; D is possibly TRBD2 (6 bases). From germline, CDR1 is MGHRA and CDR2 YSYEKL. V lost 4 bases, J lost 5 bases, and 14 bases lay in between. This CDR3 comprises 14 residues. The CDR3 DNA is TGCGCCAGCAGCCCGACTAGGTTTGTGGAGACCCAGTACTTC. Translated: CASSPTRFVETQYF.

The chain employs TRBV18 and TRBJ1-3; 8 bases agree with TRBD1. Germline-derived CDR1 and CDR2 are KGHSH and LQKENI. Unmatched junction bases numbered 4, after V lost 3 bases and J lost 0 bases. The CDR3 covers 16 residues. The CDR3 DNA reads as TGTGCCAGCTCACCTCGGACAGGGCGCTCTGGAAACACCATATATTTT. Amino acid sequence: CASSPRTGRSGNTIYF.

This clone was detected once. The J gene is TRBJ2-2, the V gene TRBV2; 8 nucleotides align to TRBD2. Germline V gene sequence: CDR1 SNHLY, CDR2 FYNNEI. V was clipped by 3 bases and J by 4 bases; unmatched bases: 7. The CDR3 runs to 16 residues. DNA of the CDR3: TGTGCCAGCAGTGACACGGGAGGGTTTGGCACCGGGGAGCTGTTTTTT. Its translation: CASSDTGGFGTGELFF.

The CDR3 region is CATLRGQGNQPQHF. CDR3 coding DNA: TGTGCCACCTTAAGAGGACAGGGAAATCAGCCCCAGCATTTT. The rearrangement links TRBV6-6 to TRBJ1-5; 8 bases fit TRBD1. The CDR3 contains 14 residues. V was clipped by 10 bases and J by 4 bases; unmatched bases: 9. Germline V CDR1 and CDR2: MNHNY, SVGAGI (reference sequence).

The CDR3: CASSRGGSAGELFF. The CDR3 region has the DNA TGTGCCAGCAGCAGGGGTGGGTCCGCCGGGGAGCTGTTTTTT. The V gene is TRBV9, the J gene TRBJ2-2, with D maybe TRBD1 (5 bases). This CDR3 is 14 amino acids long. Germline CDR1 SGDLS, CDR2 YYNGEE. The V and J ends lost 4 bases and 6 bases respectively, with 13 bases between them.

A single count supports this clone. V and J are TRBV9 and TRBJ1-4; 10 bases agree with TRBD1. Looked up from germline, CDR1 is SGDLS and CDR2 is YYNGEE. The V and J ends lost 3 bases and 0 bases, in that order; junction bases with no gene match: 2. CDR3 length equals 16 residues. Written as DNA, the CDR3 is TGTGCCAGCAGCGCCGGGACAGGGGCAACTAATGAAAAACTGTTTTTT. Translating it yields CASSAGTGATNEKLFF.

The chain is built from TRBV6-6 and TRBJ2-5; 11 nucleotides align to TRBD2. The germline V gene has CDR1 MNHNY and CDR2 SVGAGI (reference sequence). This CDR3 has 15 residues. V gave up 6 bases and J gave up 7 bases; unmatched junction bases: 10. CDR3 residues: CASSPRTSGFVTQYF. CDR3 in DNA: TGTGCCAGCAGCCCACGGACTAGCGGGTTCGTGACCCAGTACTTC.

The chain uses TRBV11-1 and TRBJ2-3; D is uncertain. Trimming pared 4 bases from V and 4 bases from J, leaving 6 bases between. The CDR3 extends over 12 amino acids. From germline, CDR1 is SGHAT and CDR2 FQDESV (reference sequence). The CDR3 loop is CASSSNSDTQYF. CDR3 DNA sequence: TGTGCCAGCAGCTCAAACTCAGATACGCAGTATTTT.

The chain is built from TRBV7-6 and TRBJ2-3; unclear D gene. This CDR3 comprises 15 residues. Germline V gives CDR1 SGHVS, CDR2 FNYEAQ. Between the trimmed V and J ends, which lost 4 bases and 4 bases, there was a span of 15 bases. CDR3 loop: CASSSLVWSSDTQYF. The CDR3 coding sequence is TGTGCCAGCAGCTCCCTAGTTTGGTCATCAGATACGCAGTATTTT. Filled out from reference TRBV7-6 and TRBJ2-3, the complete variable domain reads GAGVSQSPRYKVTKRGQDVALRCDPISGHVSLYWYRQALGQGPEFLTYFNYEAQQDKSGLPNDRFSAERPEGSISTLTIQRTEQRDSAMYRCASSSLVWSSDTQYFGPGTRLTVL.

As DNA, the CDR3 is TGTGCCAGCAGCAGACAGGGGGGGCCCTACGAGCAGTACTTC. It translates to CASSRQGGPYEQYF. This chain links TRBV7-2 with TRBJ2-7, with 9 bases that match TRBD1. Losses at the gene ends were 5 bases for V and 2 bases for J; bases not matched to a gene: 4. CDR3 length: 14 amino acids. Germline loops: CDR1 SGHTA, CDR2 FQGNSA.

The CDR3 DNA is TGCAGTGCCACTCCTGTAAATGAGCAGTTCTTC. This sequence encodes CSATPVNEQFF. The gene calls are TRBV20-1 and TRBJ2-1; no clear D. CDR1 is DFQATT, CDR2 SNEGSKA, per germline (reference sequence). The CDR3 totals 11 residues. The V and J ends lost 6 bases and 7 bases respectively, with 10 bases between them.

The chain has TRBV5-5 and TRBJ2-5; D is perhaps TRBD1 (6 bases). This CDR3 contains 14 residues. The germline CDR1 and CDR2 sequences are SGHKS and YYEKEE (reference sequence). V was trimmed by 1 base and J by 5 bases, leaving 12 bases between them. CDR3 bases: TGTGCCAGCAGCTTGCCGAACCAGGGGGAGACCCAGTACTTC. The encoded protein is CASSLPNQGETQYF.

This clone turned up a few times. The CDR3 nucleotides read TGTGCCAGCAAGCGGGACATCGCCTACGAGCAGTACTTC. Protein product: CASKRDIAYEQYF. This chain connects TRBV6-5 to TRBJ2-7, with a possible D match to TRBD2 (7 bases). CDR3 length: 13 residues. Looked up from germline, CDR1 is MNHEY and CDR2 is SVGAGI. V was cut by 7 bases and J by 2 bases, with 12 bases left in between.

This chain connects TRBV27 to TRBJ2-1, with 9 bases lining up with TRBD2. With V trimmed by 4 bases and J by 6 bases, 10 bases remained unmatched. This CDR3 comprises 16 residues. Germline CDR1 MNHEY, CDR2 SMNVEV (reference sequence). CDR3 sequence: CASSSPGAGGRNEQFF. The CDR3 DNA reads TGTGCCAGCAGTTCCCCCGGGGCGGGGGGGCGCAATGAGCAGTTCTTC.

V and J are TRBV2 and TRBJ1-2; the D is unclear. CDR3 size: 15 residues. Germline lookup yields CDR1 SNHLY and CDR2 FYNNEI. Trimming shortened V by 2 bases and J by 4 bases, and 14 bases separated the two germline ends. In nucleotides, the CDR3 is TGTGCCAGCAGTGAAAGTATGGCGGCCTCCTATGGCTACACCTTC. It yields the protein CASSESMAASYGYTF.

The rearrangement links TRBV2 to TRBJ2-4, with D possibly TRBD2 on 5 matching bases. V was pared by 6 bases and J by 8 bases, with 11 bases between. The V gene's germline CDR1 is SNHLY and CDR2 FYNNEI. The length of the CDR3 is 12 residues. CDR3 sequence (DNA): TGTGCCAGCAGCGCTACCGGGGACATTCAGTACTTC. Amino acids: CASSATGDIQYF.

The genes are TRBV6-6 and TRBJ2-7; 7 bases line up with TRBD2. The V gene end was trimmed by 0 bases and the J gene end by 2 bases; junction bases not matched to a gene: 7. This CDR3 has 16 amino acids. The germline V gene encodes CDR1 MNHNY and CDR2 SVGAGI (reference sequence). The CDR3 region is CASSYSSPGGTYEQYF. For the CDR3, the DNA is TGTGCCAGCAGTTACTCGAGCCCGGGGGGTACCTACGAGCAGTACTTC.